One T cell receptor (beta chain) is described in this entry. Its antigen is undetermined. This sample was taken from a study of cytomegalovirus exposure and HLA in healthy donors. Study information: The study's early data release held approximately 91 million unique TCRs from HLA-typed donors.

The V gene's germline CDR1 is SGHNT and CDR2 YENEEA. This CDR3 comprises 14 residues. V lost 4 bases, J lost 2 bases, and 5 bases stayed unmatched. Findings of the study overall: Later analysis demonstrated an association between a missense DCLRE1C variant and TCR beta V- and J-gene trimming. Later analysis indicated greater clonal expansion among HLA-associated TCR beta chains than among equally common other chains.

60 Vbeta and 13 Jbeta primers were used in PCR. TCRdb's table, derived via immunoSEQ multiplex PCR, lists solely in-frame clones and lacks some. The table lists 150,000 or so clones, with 2.1% in the top ten. The TCR was taken from a man aged 30 to 39 in good health and CMV-seronegative. Sequenced sample: PBMCs. The chain joins TRBV11-3 to TRBJ2-7; 7 nucleotides agree with TRBD2. The CDR3 here is CASSSGLVAYEQYF. CDR3 coding DNA: TGTGCCAGCAGCTCCGGACTAGTAGCCTACGAGCAGTACTTC.